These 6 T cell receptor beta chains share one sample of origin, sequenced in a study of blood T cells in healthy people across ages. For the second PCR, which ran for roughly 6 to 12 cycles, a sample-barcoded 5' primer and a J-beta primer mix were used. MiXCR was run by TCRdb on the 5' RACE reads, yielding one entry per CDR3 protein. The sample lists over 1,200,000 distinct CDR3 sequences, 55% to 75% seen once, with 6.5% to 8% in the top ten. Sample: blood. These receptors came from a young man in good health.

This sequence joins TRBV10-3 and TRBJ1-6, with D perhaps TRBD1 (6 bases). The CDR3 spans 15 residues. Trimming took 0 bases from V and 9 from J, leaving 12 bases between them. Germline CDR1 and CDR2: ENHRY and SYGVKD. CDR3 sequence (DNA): TGTGCCATCAGTGAGTCTAACAGGGAGGCTTCACCCCTCCACTTT. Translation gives CAISESNREASPLHF.

CDR3 sequence: CASSQDRRLVWFF. The CDR3 DNA sequence: TGCGCCAGCAGCCAAGATAGGAGGCTAGTTTGGTTCTTC. V gene TRBV4-1 combines with J gene TRBJ2-1, with a possible D match to TRBD2 (5 bases). V gave up 0 bases and J gave up 15 bases, with 15 bases separating them. Germline values: CDR1 MGHRA, CDR2 YSYEKL. There are 13 residues in the CDR3.

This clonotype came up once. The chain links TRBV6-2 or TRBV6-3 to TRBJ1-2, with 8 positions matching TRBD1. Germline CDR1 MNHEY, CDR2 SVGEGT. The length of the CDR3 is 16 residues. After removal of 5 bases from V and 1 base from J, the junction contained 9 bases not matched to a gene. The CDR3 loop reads CASSPVRGRVNYGYTF. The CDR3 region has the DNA TGTGCCAGCAGTCCCGTCAGGGGGCGAGTTAACTATGGCTACACCTTC.

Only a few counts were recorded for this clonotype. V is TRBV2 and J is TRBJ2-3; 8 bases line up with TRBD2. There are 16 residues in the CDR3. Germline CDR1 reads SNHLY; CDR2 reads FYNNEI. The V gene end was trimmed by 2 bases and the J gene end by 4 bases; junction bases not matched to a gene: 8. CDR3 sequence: CASSERTSLEADTQYF. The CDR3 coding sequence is TGTGCCAGCAGTGAAAGGACTAGCCTTGAAGCAGATACGCAGTATTTT.

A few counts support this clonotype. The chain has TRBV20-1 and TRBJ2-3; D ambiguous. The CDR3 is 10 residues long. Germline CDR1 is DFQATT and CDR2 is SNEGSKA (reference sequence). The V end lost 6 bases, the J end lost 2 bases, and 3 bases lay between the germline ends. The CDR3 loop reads CSANTDTQYF. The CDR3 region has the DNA TGCAGTGCAAACACAGATACGCAGTATTTT.

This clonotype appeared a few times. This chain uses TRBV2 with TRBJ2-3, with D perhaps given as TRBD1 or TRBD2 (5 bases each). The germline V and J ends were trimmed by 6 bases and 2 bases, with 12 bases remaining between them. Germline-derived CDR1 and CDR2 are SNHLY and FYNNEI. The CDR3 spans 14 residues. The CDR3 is CASRLGGITDTQYF. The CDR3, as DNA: TGTGCCAGCAGGCTTGGGGGAATCACAGATACGCAGTATTTT.